This T cell receptor (beta chain) was observed in a study of blood T cell repertoires in COVID-19. Note on this clone: Relative to the germline gene, one junction end is altered; a read error may explain this.

Assay used: immunoSEQ multiplex PCR; TCRdb lists only in-frame clones, some missing. In the table there are some 490,000 clones, approximately 85% of which are singletons. The germline V gene encodes CDR1 MNHNS and CDR2 SASEGT. The length of the CDR3 is 11 residues. The clonotype comes from a human donor in a cohort sampled during active COVID-19. The sequencing sample was made of peripheral blood. The chain employs TRBV6-1 and TRBJ1-1; D gene unclear. CDR3 sequence: CASSENQRRVF. The CDR3 coding sequence is TGTGCCAGCAGTGAGAACCAAAGACGGGTCTTT.